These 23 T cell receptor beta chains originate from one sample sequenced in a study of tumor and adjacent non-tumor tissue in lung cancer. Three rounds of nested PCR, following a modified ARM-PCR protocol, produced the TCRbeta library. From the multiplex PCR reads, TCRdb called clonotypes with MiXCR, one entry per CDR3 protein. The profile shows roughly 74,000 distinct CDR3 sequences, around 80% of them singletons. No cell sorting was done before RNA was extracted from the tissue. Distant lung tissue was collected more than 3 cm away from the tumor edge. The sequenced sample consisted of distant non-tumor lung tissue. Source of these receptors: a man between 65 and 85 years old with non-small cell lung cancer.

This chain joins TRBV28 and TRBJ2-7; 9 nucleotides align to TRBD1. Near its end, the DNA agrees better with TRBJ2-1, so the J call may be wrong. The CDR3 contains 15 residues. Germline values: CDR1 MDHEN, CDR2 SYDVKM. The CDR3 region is CASNLLRDRADEQFF. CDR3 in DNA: TGTGCCAGCAACCTCCTCCGGGACAGGGCCGACGAGCAGTTCTTC.

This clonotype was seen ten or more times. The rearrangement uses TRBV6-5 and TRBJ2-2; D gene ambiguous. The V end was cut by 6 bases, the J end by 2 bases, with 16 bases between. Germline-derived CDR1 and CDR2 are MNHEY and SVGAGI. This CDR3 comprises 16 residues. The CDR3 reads CASSHSGQINTGELFF. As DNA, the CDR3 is TGTGCCAGCAGCCACTCGGGCCAGATTAACACCGGGGAGCTGTTTTTT.

CDR3 sequence reads: CASSPGPNQETQYF. The DNA of the CDR3 is TGTGCCAGCAGCCCTGGACCAAACCAAGAGACCCAGTACTTC. The chain joins TRBV28 to TRBJ2-5; D unclear. Per the germline V gene, CDR1 is MDHEN and CDR2 is SYDVKM. The CDR3 contains 14 residues. V gave up 6 bases and J gave up 0 bases, with 11 bases separating them.

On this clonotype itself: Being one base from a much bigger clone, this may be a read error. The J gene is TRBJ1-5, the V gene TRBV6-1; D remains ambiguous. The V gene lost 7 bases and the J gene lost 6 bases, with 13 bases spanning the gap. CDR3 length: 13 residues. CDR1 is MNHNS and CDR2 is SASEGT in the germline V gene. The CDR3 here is CASNPEGSQPQHF. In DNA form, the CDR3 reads TGTGCCAGCAATCCAGAAGGTAGTCAGCCCCAGCATTTT.

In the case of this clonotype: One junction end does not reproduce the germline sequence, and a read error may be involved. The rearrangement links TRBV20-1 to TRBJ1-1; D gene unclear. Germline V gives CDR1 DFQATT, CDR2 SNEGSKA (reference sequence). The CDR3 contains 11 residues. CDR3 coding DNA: TGCAGTGTTAGAGTTTACGCTGAAGCTTTCTTT. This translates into CSVRVYAEAFF.

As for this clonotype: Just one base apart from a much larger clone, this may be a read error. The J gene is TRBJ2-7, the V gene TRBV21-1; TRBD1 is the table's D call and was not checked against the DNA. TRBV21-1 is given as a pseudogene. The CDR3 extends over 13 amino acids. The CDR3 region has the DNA TGTGCCAGCCCCCTTCTTAGAATCTACGAGCAGTACTTC. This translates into CASPLLRIYEQYF.

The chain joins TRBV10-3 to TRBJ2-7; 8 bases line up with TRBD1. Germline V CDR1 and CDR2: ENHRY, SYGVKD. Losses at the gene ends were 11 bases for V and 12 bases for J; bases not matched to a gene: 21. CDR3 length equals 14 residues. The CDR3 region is CACTTGTGPYERYF. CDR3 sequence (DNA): TGTGCCTGCACAACCGGGACAGGCCCCTACGAACGGTACTTC.

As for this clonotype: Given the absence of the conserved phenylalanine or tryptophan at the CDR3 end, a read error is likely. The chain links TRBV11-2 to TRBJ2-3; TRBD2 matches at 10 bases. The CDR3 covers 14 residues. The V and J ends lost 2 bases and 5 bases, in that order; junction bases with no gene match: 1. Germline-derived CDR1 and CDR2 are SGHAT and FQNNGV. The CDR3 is CASSLLAGGDTQYC. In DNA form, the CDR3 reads TGTGCCAGCAGCTTATTAGCGGGGGGAGATACGCAGTATTGT.

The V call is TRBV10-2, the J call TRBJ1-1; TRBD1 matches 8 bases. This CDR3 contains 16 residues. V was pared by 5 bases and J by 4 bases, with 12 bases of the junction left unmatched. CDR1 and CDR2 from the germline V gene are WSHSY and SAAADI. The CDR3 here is CASSPGDRRIGTEAFF. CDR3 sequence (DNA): TGCGCCAGCAGTCCAGGGGACAGGAGAATTGGCACTGAAGCTTTCTTT.

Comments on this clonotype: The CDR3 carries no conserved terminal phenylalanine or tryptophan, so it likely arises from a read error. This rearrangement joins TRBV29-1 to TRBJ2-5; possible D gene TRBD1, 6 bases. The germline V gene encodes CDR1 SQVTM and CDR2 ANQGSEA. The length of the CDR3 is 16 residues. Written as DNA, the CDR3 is TGCATCGCCAAGCCCTACCTCCAGACAGGTCAAGAGATCCAGTACCTC. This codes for CIAKPYLQTGQEIQYL.

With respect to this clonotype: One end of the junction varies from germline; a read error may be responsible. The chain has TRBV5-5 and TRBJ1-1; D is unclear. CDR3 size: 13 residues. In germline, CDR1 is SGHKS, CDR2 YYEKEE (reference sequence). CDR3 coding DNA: TGTGCCAGCGGATTAGGGCTGAACACTGTAGCTTTCTTT. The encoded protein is CASGLGLNTVAFF.

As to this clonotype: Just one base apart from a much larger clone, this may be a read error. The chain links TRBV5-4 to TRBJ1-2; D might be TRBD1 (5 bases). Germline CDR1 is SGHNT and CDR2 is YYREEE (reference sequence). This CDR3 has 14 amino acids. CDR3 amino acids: CANSSATANYGYTF. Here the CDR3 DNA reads TGTGCCAACAGCTCCGCGACAGCGAACTATGGCTACACCTTC. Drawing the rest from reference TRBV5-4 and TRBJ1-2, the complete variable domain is ETGVTQSPTHLIKTRGQQVTLRCSSQSGHNTVSWYQQALGQGPQFIFQYYREEENGRGNFPPRFSGLQFPNYSSELNVNALELDDSALYLCANSSATANYGYTFGSGTRLTVV.

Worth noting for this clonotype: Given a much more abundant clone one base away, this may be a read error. The CDR3 spells CASSGGDWTSETDTQYF. CDR3 nucleotides: TGTGCCAGCAGTGGAGGGGACTGGACTAGCGAGACAGATACGCAGTATTTT. This sequence joins TRBV12-3 or TRBV12-4 and TRBJ2-3, with TRBD2 identical over 9 bases. With 5 bases clipped from V and 3 bases from J, the junction kept 12 bases outside the gene matches. The CDR3 runs to 17 residues.

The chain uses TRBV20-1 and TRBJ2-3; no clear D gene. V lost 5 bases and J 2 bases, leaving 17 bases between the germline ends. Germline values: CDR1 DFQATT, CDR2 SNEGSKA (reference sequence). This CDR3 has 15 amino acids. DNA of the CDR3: TGCAGTGCTCTTTATCCGGAGTGGATCACAGATACGCAGTATTTT. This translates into CSALYPEWITDTQYF.

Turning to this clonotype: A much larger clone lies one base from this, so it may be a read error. CDR3 residues: CASNPRDRTDTQYF. CDR3 in DNA: TGTGCCAGCAATCCTCGAGACCGTACAGATACGCAGTATTTT. This chain joins TRBV28 and TRBJ2-3; no clear D gene. V lost 7 bases to trimming and J lost 3 bases, with 14 bases between them. The CDR3 runs to 14 residues. The germline V gene encodes CDR1 MDHEN and CDR2 SYDVKM.

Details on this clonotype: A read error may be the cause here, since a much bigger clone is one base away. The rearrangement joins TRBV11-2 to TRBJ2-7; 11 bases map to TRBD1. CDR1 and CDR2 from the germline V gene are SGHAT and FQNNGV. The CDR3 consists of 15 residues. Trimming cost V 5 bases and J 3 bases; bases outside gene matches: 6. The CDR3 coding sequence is TGTGCCAGCAGCATATTGGACAGGGGGCTCTACGAGCAGTACTTC. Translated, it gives CASSILDRGLYEQYF.

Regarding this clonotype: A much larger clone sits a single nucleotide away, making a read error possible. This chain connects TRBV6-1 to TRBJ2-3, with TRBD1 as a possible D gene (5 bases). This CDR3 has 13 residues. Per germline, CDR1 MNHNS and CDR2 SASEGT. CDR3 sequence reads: CASSEQGTDMQYF. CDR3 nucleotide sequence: TGTGCCAGCAGTGAACAGGGTACAGATATGCAGTATTTT.

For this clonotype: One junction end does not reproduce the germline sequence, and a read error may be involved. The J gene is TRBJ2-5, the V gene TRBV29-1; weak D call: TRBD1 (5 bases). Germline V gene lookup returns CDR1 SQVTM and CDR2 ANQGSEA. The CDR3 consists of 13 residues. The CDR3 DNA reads TGCAGCGTGGTCGACAGCCTCCAAGAGACCCACTACTTC. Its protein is CSVVDSLQETHYF.

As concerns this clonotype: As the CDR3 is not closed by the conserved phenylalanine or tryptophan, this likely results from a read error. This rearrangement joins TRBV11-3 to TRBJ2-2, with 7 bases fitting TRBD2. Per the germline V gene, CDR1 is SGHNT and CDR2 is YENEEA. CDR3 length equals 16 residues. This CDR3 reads CASSRLLARNIGELFY. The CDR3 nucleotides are TGTGCCAGCAGCCGCCTACTAGCGAGAAACATCGGGGAACTGTTTTAT.

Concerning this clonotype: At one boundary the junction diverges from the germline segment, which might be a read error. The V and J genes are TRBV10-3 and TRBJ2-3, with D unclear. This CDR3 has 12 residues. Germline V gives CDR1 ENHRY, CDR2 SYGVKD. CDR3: CAISDSSYTQYF. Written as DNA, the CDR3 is TGTGCCATCAGTGATTCGTCATATACACAGTATTTT.

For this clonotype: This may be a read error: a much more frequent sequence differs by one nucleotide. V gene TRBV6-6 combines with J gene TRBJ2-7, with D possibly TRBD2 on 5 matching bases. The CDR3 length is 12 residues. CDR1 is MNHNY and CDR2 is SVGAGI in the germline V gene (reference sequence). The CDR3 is CASGYRAVEQYF. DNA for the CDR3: TGTGCCAGCGGTTACAGAGCGGTCGAGCAGTACTTC.

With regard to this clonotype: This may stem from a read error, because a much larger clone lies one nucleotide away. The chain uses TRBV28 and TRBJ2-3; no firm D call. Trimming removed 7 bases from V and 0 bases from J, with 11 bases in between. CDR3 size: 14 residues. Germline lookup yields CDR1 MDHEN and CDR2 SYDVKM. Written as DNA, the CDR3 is TGTGCCAGCAATGCTTTTTCTAGCACAGATACGCAGTATTTT. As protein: CASNAFSSTDTQYF.

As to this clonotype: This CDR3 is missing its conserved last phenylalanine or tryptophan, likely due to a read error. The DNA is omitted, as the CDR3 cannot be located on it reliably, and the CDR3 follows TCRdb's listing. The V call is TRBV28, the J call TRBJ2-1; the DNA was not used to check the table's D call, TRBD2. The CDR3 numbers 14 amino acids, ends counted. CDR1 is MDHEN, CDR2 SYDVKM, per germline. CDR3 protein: CERDSSGIENEKLL.